These 9 T cell receptor beta chains share one sample of origin, sequenced in a study of OX40 agonist ivuxolimab in advanced cancers. Profiled with immunoSEQ multiplex PCR; TCRdb holds only in-frame clones, not every one. The sample shows about 53,000 clones, roughly 84% of them seen only once. The sequencing used CD4+ or CD8+ T cells sorted from blood, collected in a trial of the OX40 agonist ivuxolimab. These receptors originate from an adult with an advanced solid tumor such as melanoma, head and neck, liver or kidney cancer.

The table lists this clone with a count of one. A far larger clone is a single base away, which makes a read error likely. The rearrangement links TRBV5-1 to TRBJ2-7; weak D call: TRBD1 (5 bases). The CDR3 sequence is 13 residues long. Germline CDR1 reads SGHRS; CDR2 reads YFSETQ. V lost 4 bases and J 0 bases, leaving 8 bases between the germline ends. For the CDR3, the DNA is TGCGCCAGCAGCGAGACAGTCTCCTACGAGCAGTACTTC. Amino acid sequence: CASSETVSYEQYF.

V usage is TRBV11-3 and J usage is TRBJ1-3; possibly TRBD1 for D (6 bases). Germline V gene lookup returns CDR1 SGHNT and CDR2 YENEEA. The CDR3 length is 14 residues. V was shortened by 5 bases and J by 2 bases, with 10 bases between the two germline ends. CDR3 residues: CASSPQGTGNTIYF. For the CDR3, the DNA is TGTGCCAGCAGCCCCCAGGGGACTGGAAACACCATATATTTT.

This sequence joins TRBV5-1 and TRBJ2-1; a weak D match, TRBD1 (5 bases). This CDR3 has 13 residues. CDR1 and CDR2 (germline): SGHRS, YFSETQ. V shed 0 bases and J shed 4 bases, with 5 bases lying between them. The CDR3 coding sequence is TGCGCCAGCAGCTTGGGACAGTACAATGAGCAGTTCTTC. The encoded protein is CASSLGQYNEQFF.

The V gene is TRBV11-3, the J gene TRBJ1-6; 8 bases match TRBD1. The CDR3 covers 14 residues. Germline CDR1 and CDR2: SGHNT and YENEEA. With V trimmed by 5 bases and J by 9 bases, 6 bases remained unmatched. The CDR3 sequence is CASSPRQGTSPLHF. The CDR3 DNA is TGTGCCAGCAGCCCCCGACAGGGGACTTCACCCCTCCACTTT.

This clone was recorded only once. This sample includes further DNA sequences coding for the same CDR3. The chain is built from TRBV7-2 and TRBJ1-4; D ambiguous. In germline, CDR1 is SGHTA, CDR2 FQGNSA. The V and J ends lost 2 bases and 5 bases respectively, with 12 bases between them. The length of the CDR3 is 15 residues. CDR3 sequence: CASSLSRATNEKLFF. The CDR3 DNA follows: TGTGCCAGCAGCTTATCAAGGGCGACGAATGAAAAACTGTTTTTT.

This chain connects TRBV14 to TRBJ2-1, with 13 bases that match TRBD2. Germline V gives CDR1 SGHDN, CDR2 FVKESK. This CDR3 contains 16 residues. V dropped 4 bases and J dropped 4; count of bases not matched to a gene: 4. The CDR3 here is CASSPPGLAGYNEQFF. DNA of the CDR3: TGTGCCAGCAGCCCTCCGGGACTAGCGGGATACAATGAGCAGTTCTTC.

V and J are TRBV7-8 and TRBJ2-1; unclear D gene. This CDR3 comprises 16 residues. The germline CDR1 and CDR2 sequences are SGHVS and FQNEAQ. With 4 bases removed from V and 4 bases from J, the gap between germline ends came to 17 bases. The CDR3 region is CASSSPSLSWYNEQFF. CDR3 DNA sequence: TGTGCCAGCAGCTCGCCGAGCTTATCCTGGTACAATGAGCAGTTCTTC.

This clone has only a few counts. The V gene is TRBV27, the J gene TRBJ1-6; a possible D gene is TRBD1 (6 bases). V was clipped by 3 bases and J by 8 bases, with 11 bases between them. There are 14 residues in the CDR3. The germline V gene has CDR1 MNHEY and CDR2 SMNVEV (reference sequence). The CDR3 DNA follows: TGTGCCAGCAGTTTCTTGGGGGGGCATTCACCCCTCCACTTT. It is translated as CASSFLGGHSPLHF.

This clone was detected a few times. The V call is TRBV30, the J call TRBJ2-7; 10 bases fit TRBD1. V lost 1 base and J lost 5; bases outside the gene matches: 5. The CDR3 length is 14 residues. Germline V CDR1 and CDR2: GTSNPN, SVGIG (reference sequence). The CDR3 sequence: CAWSDRGTGDEQYF. The CDR3 region has the DNA TGTGCCTGGAGTGACCGCGGGACAGGGGACGAGCAGTACTTC.